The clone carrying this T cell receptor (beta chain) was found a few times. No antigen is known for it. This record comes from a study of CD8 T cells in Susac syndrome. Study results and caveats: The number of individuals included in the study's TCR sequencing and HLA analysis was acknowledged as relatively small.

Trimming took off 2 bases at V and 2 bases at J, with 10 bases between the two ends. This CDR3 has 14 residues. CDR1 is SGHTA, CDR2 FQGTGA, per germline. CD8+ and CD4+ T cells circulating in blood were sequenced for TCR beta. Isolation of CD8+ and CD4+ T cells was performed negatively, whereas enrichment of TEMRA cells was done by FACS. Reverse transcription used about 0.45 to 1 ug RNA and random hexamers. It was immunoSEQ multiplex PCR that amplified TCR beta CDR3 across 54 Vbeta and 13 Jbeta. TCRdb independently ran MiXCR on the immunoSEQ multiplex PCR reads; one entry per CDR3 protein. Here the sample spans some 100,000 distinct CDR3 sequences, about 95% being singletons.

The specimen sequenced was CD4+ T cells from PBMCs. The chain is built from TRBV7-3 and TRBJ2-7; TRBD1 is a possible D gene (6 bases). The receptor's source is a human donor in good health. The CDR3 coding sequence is TGTGCCAGCAGCTTAGGGCCAGGGGCCTACGAGCAGTACTTC. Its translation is CASSLGPGAYEQYF.